The following is a TCR beta chain sequence with its context. This record comes from a study of shared clonotypes between healthy human individuals. V was pared by 8 bases and J by 2 bases, with 6 bases of the junction left unmatched. This CDR3 is 14 amino acids long. Germline-derived CDR1 and CDR2 are ENHRY and SYGVKD. Here immunoSEQ multiplex PCR was the method, and the copy in TCRdb shows in-frame clones only, minus some. There are about 1.5 million clones in the sample; 95% to 99% occur only once, and around 0.47% lies in the top ten. The chain uses TRBV10-3 and TRBJ2-7; TRBD1 matches 10 bases. This clonotype was obtained from a young man in good health. Material for sequencing was naive CD4+ T cells sorted from blood. Subset noted: CD45RA+ positively selected. The CDR3 here is CAILGDRGPYEQYF. CDR3 coding DNA: TGTGCCATCTTAGGGGACAGGGGCCCCTACGAGCAGTACTTC.